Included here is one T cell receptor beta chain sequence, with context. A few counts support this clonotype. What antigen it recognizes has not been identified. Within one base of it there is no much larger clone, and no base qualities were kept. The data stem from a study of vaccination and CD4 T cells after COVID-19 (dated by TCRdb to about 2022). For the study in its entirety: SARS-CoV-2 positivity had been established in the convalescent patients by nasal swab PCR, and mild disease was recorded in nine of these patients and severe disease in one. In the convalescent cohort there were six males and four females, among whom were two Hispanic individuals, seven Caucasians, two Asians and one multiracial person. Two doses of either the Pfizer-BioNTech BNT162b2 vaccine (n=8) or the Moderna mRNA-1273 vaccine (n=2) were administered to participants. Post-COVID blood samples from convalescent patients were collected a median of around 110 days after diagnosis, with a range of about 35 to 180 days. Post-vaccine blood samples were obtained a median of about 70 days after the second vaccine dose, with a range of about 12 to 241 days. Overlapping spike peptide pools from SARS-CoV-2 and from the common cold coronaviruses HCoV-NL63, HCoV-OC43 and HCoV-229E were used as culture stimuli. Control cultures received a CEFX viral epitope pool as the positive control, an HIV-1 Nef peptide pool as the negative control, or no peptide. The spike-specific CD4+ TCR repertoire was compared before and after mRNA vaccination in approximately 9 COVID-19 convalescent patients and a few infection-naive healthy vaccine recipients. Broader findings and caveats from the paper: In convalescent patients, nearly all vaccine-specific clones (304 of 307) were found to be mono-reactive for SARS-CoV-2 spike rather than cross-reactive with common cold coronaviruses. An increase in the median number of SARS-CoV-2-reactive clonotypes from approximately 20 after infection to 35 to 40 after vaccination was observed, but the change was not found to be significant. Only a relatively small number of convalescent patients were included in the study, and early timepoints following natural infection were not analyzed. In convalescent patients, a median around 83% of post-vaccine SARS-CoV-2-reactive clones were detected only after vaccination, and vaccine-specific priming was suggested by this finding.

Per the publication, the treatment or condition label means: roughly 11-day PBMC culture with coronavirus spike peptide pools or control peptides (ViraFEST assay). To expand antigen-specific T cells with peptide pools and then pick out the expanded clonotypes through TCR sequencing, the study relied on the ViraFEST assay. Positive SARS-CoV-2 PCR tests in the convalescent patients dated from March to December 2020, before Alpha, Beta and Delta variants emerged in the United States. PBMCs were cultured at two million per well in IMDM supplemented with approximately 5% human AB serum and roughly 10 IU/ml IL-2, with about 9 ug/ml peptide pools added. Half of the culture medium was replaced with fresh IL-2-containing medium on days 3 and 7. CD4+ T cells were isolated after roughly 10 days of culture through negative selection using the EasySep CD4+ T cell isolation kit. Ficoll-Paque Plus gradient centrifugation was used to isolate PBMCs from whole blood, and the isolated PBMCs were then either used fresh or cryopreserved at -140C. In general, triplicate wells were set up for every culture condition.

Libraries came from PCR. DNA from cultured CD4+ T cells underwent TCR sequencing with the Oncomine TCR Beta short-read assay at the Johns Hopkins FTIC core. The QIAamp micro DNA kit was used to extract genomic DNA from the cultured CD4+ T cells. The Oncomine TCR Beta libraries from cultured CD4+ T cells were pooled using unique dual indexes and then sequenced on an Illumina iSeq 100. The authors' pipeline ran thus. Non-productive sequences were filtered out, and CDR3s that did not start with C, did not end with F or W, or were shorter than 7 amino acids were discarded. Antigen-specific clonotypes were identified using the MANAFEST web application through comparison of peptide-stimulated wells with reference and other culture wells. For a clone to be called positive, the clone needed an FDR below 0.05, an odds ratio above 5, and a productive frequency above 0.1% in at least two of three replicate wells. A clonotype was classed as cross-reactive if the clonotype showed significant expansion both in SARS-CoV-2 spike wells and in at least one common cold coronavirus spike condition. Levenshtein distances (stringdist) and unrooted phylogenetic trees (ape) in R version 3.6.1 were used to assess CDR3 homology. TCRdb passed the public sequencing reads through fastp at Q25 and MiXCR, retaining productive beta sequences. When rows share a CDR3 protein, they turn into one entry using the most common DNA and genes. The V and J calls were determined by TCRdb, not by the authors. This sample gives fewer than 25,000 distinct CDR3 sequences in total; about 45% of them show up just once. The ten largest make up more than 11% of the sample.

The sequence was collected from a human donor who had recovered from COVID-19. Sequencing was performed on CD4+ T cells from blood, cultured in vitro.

The CDR3 protein sequence reads: CSVARTGRGDTEAFF. The nucleotide sequence reads TGCAGCGTGGCACGGACAGGGAGAGGGGACACTGAAGCTTTCTTT. This receptor chain uses TRBV29-1 and TRBJ1-1; a stretch of 8 junction bases matches TRBD1. CDR1 and CDR2 are drawn from the germline V gene: SQVTM, ANQGSEA. The V end gives up 6 bases and the J end 3 bases, leaving 12 bases in the junction not matched to a gene. Including cysteine and phenylalanine, the CDR3 has 15 amino acids. The sequence is cut down to CDR3 DNA, 45 bases in frame from base 1.